This T cell receptor (beta chain) was captured in a study of metastatic and nonmetastatic thyroid tumors. Study background: Repertoires from blood and tumor or nodule tissue of malignant and benign thyroid patients were compared.

Original processing notes: CDR3 was compared across clinicopathological groups, and the resulting differences were used to build a distant-metastasis classifier for papillary thyroid cancer. TCRdb redid the clone calls on the PCR reads using MiXCR. These V and J calls originate from TCRdb's pipeline instead of the authors' own analysis. Of more than 20,000 clones listed, about a quarter are singletons. V was shortened by 1 base and J by 0 bases, with 7 bases between the two germline ends. Germline V lookup: CDR1 SGHRS, CDR2 YFSETQ. The CDR3 sequence is 14 residues long. Among the patients, none had received any treatment before thyroid surgery. As to this clone: The antigen remains unidentified.

Study results and caveats: It was reported that TCR beta diversity was significantly higher in malignant thyroid tumors than benign nodules, in blood and tumor.

Sequenced sample: tumor tissue. The sequence came from a female donor with papillary thyroid cancer or a benign thyroid nodule (not recorded which). Some clones in this sample may be carry-over from other donors' samples. The gene calls are TRBV5-1 and TRBJ1-1; D not certain. The CDR3: CASSLSTLNTEAFF. The CDR3 DNA reads as TGCGCCAGCAGCTTGTCCACTCTGAACACTGAAGCTTTCTTT.